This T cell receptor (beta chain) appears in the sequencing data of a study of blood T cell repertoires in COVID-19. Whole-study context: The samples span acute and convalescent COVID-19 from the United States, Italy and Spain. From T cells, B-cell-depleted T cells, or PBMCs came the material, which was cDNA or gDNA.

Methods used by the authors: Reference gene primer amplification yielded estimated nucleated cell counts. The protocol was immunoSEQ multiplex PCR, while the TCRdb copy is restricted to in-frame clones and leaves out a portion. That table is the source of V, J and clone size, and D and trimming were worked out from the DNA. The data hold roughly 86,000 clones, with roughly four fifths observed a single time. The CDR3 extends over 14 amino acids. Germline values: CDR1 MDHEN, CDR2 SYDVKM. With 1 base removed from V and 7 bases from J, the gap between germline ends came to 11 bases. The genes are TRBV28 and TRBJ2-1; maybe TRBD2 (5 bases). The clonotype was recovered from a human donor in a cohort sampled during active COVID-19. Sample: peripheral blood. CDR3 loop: CASSLSSGRNEQFF. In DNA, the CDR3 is TGTGCCAGCAGTTTATCAAGCGGCAGGAATGAGCAGTTCTTC.